This T cell receptor beta chain stems from a study of shared clonotypes between healthy human individuals. A few counts support this clone. Negatively enriched CD4+ T cells were divided by CD45RA into naive and memory. Each PCR replicate from the sorted subsets contained 200 to 250 ng DNA, which is around 30,000 T cell genomes. The table came from immunoSEQ multiplex PCR; TCRdb's copy has only in-frame clones and leaves some out. The sample consists of around 1 million clones, less than 85% of them appearing once. V dropped 1 base and J dropped 1; count of bases not matched to a gene: 3. This CDR3 comprises 15 residues. The germline V gene has CDR1 MGHRA and CDR2 YSYEKL.

The TCR was taken from a man younger than 35 in good health. What was sequenced was memory CD4+ T cells sorted from blood. Subset described: CD45RA-negative fraction. This chain connects TRBV4-1 to TRBJ1-1, with 7 bases identical to TRBD1. The CDR3 DNA reads TGCGCCAGCAGCCAAGGACAGGGACCGAACACTGAAGCTTTCTTT. This sequence encodes CASSQGQGPNTEAFF.